Below, one T cell receptor beta chain is given with its context. These data come from a study of CD8 T cells in Susac syndrome. The sequenced target, TCR beta, came from blood CD8+ and CD4+ T cells. Included as multiple sclerosis controls were treatment-naive patients who had stable or active relapsing-remitting disease. The CDR3 spans 17 residues. J lost 2 bases, V lost 4 bases, and 11 bases had no gene match. With random hexamers, about 0.5 to 1 ug RNA was reverse transcribed. TCR beta CDR3 was amplified by immunoSEQ multiplex PCR. This amplification extended across 54 Vbeta and 13 Jbeta segments. Each CDR3 protein is one row after TCRdb ran MiXCR on the immunoSEQ multiplex PCR reads. The repertoire holds about 140,000 distinct CDR3 sequences, roughly 95% seen once, with about 0.11% in the top ten.

The specimen sequenced was CD4+ T cells from PBMCs. This sequence was found in a human donor with multiple sclerosis. This chain connects TRBV12-3 or TRBV12-4 to TRBJ2-3; 8 bases align to TRBD1. As DNA, the CDR3 is TGTGCCAGCAGTTCTCGACAGGGGTGGGGACCCACAGATACGCAGTATTTT. It encodes CASSSRQGWGPTDTQYF.